This T cell receptor beta chain was identified in a study of T cell responses to AZD1222 COVID-19 vaccine. Germline loops: CDR1 SGHRS, CDR2 YFSETQ. V trimming: 3 bases; J trimming: 5 bases; junction bases outside the gene matches: 10. There are 16 residues in the CDR3. Here immunoSEQ multiplex PCR was the method, and the copy in TCRdb shows in-frame clones only, minus some. The sample records some 150,000 clones, roughly 90% being singletons. The chain links TRBV5-1 to TRBJ2-2; 7 nucleotides agree with TRBD2. The clonotype comes from an adult who received the AZD1222 COVID-19 vaccine. The material sequenced was peripheral blood, taken 28 days after the second AZD1222 dose. The chain's CDR3 is CASSSRGSGETGELFF. The CDR3 DNA follows: TGCGCCAGCAGCTCCCGCGGGAGTGGTGAAACCGGGGAGCTGTTTTTT.